Listed below are T cell receptor beta chains from one sample, sequenced in a study of CD8+ T cells in alopecia areata. Libraries were prepared by immunoSEQ multiplex PCR; TCRdb keeps only in-frame clonotypes and omits some of them. Found here are approximately 180,000 clones, approximately 57% of them singletons; the top ten hold under 1.2%. Specimen: CD4+ T cells sorted from blood, collected at week 24, from a patient treated with tofacitinib. Receptors originate from a human donor with alopecia areata. CDR3s include the opening cysteine and the closing phenylalanine or tryptophan. A D gene is named only where the DNA matches it firmly. Clone size is shown for a subset of rows, as once, few, many or a class of expanded clone.

j_gene | v_gene | d_gene | abundance | CDR3nt | CDR3aa
TRBJ2-5 | TRBV30 | . | . | TGTGCCTGGAGTGTATTGACAGAAGAGACCCAGTACTTC | CAWSVLTEETQYF
TRBJ2-1 | TRBV5-1 | . | . | TGCGCCAGCAGCGTAGCTGGCGGCTCCTACAATGAGCAGTTCTTC | CASSVAGGSYNEQFF
TRBJ1-1 | TRBV5-1 | TRBD1 | . | TGCGCCAGCAGCGAGGGACAGGGGTTGAAAACTGAAGCTTTCTTT | CASSEGQGLKTEAFF
TRBJ2-1 | TRBV29-1 | TRBD1 | . | TGCAGCGCCGGACAGGCCAACAAGCATAATGAGCAGTTCTTC | CSAGQANKHNEQFF
TRBJ2-3 | TRBV14 | TRBD2 | . | TGTGCCAGCAGCCAAGGTTTTGCGGGGGGAAGAAGCACAGATACGCAGTATTTT | CASSQGFAGGRSTDTQYF
TRBJ2-1 | TRBV29-1 | . | . | TGCAGCGCTAAAACAGTTCGCAATGAGCAGTTCTTC | CSAKTVRNEQFF
TRBJ2-5 | TRBV7-7 | . | few | TGTGCCAGCAGCTTCCGCCACGGGGAGACCCAGTACTTC | CASSFRHGETQYF
TRBJ2-1 | TRBV18 | . | few | TGTGCCAGCTCACCACCGGGGCTAGCTGGCAATGAGCAGTTCTTC | CASSPPGLAGNEQFF
TRBJ1-6 | TRBV6-6 | TRBD1 | . | TGTGCCAGCAGTGACAGGGGGGAATCACCCCTCCACTTT | CASSDRGESPLHF
TRBJ1-1 | TRBV29-1 | . | . | TGCAGCGAAGACACGTTCGGTGAAGCTTTCTTT | CSEDTFGEAFF
TRBJ1-1 | TRBV15 | TRBD1 | . | TGTGCCACCAGCGCGGGACAGGGGCCCACTGAAGCTTTCTTT | CATSAGQGPTEAFF
TRBJ2-2 | TRBV6-1 | . | . | TGTGCCAGCACAGGGGCAGAGAGCACCGGGGAGCTGTTTTTT | CASTGAESTGELFF
TRBJ2-7 | TRBV7-9 | TRBD1 | . | TGTGCCAGCAGCTTATCTTCGGGACAGGGGGATTTCTACTTC | CASSLSSGQGDFYF
TRBJ1-1 | TRBV5-1 | TRBD1 | few | TGCGCCAGCAGCTTCAGTGCCCTACAGGGGGCCACTGAAGCTTTCTTT | CASSFSALQGATEAFF
TRBJ1-2 | TRBV30 | . | . | TGTGCCTGGAGAAGATTTTTAGGGACATCTTATGGCTACACCTTC | CAWRRFLGTSYGYTF
TRBJ2-6 | TRBV14 | . | few | TGTGCCAGCAGCCATCCGGGGTTGACAGGGGCCAACGTCCTGACTTTC | CASSHPGLTGANVLTF
TRBJ1-1 | TRBV4-3 | TRBD1 | . | TGCGCCAGCAGCCAGATGGGGACAGGGGGCAAGAACACTGAAGCTTTCTTT | CASSQMGTGGKNTEAFF
TRBJ1-4 | TRBV19 | . | few | TGTGCCAGTACCCCGGACAGCTGGAATGAAAAACTGTTTTTT | CASTPDSWNEKLFF
TRBJ2-2 | TRBV5-1 | . | . | TGCGCCAGCAGCTTGGATGGTAACACCGGGGAGCTGTTTTTT | CASSLDGNTGELFF
TRBJ2-6 | TRBV30 | . | . | TGTGCCTGGAGTGTACGGGTCTCTGGGGCCAACGTCCTGACTTTC | CAWSVRVSGANVLTF
TRBJ2-3 | TRBV27 | TRBD2 | . | TGTGCCAGCAGCCCCAGAGCGGGGGGACGAGGGGATACGCAGTATTTT | CASSPRAGGRGDTQYF
TRBJ2-5 | TRBV2 | . | . | TGTGCCAGCAGTGATCGCGTAGGGGGAGGCCAAGAGACCCAGTACTTC | CASSDRVGGGQETQYF
TRBJ2-7 | TRBV29-1 | TRBD2 | . | TGCAGCGTTGGGCTCAGACTAGCGGGCAACGAGCAGTACTTC | CSVGLRLAGNEQYF
TRBJ1-2 | TRBV30 | . | . | TGTGCCTGGAAGTACACGGGAATTAACTATGGCTACACCTTC | CAWKYTGINYGYTF
TRBJ2-5 | TRBV29-1 | . | . | TGCAGCGGAAGACCGCGGGGGCCTGGGGAGACCCAGTACTTC | CSGRPRGPGETQYF
TRBJ2-7 | TRBV4-2 | TRBD1 | . | TGTGCCAGCAGCCAAGGGGTAATAGGACAGGGAGTAGGCGAGCAGTACTTC | CASSQGVIGQGVGEQYF
TRBJ2-3 | TRBV29-1 | . | . | TGCAGCGCTTCGGATGGGGGACACACAGATACGCAGTATTTT | CSASDGGHTDTQYF
TRBJ1-5 | TRBV2 | . | . | TGTGCCAGCAGTGGACGAACAGGGTCTCCTAGCAATCAGCCCCAGCATTTT | CASSGRTGSPSNQPQHF
TRBJ1-2 | TRBV2 | . | . | TGTGCCAGCACCCTGGACAGCGGGAGTGGCTACACCTTC | CASTLDSGSGYTF
TRBJ2-2 | TRBV29-1 | . | . | TGCAGCGTTGCGTATCTCGGGCAGAAAAACACCGGGGAGCTGTTTTTT | CSVAYLGQKNTGELFF
TRBJ2-3 | TRBV29-1 | . | few | TGCAGCGTCTCGGATACAGATACGCAGTATTTT | CSVSDTDTQYF
TRBJ1-1 | TRBV7-9 | TRBD1 | . | TGTGCCAGCAGCTTAGTTCAGGGGGACTCTGAAGCTTTCTTT | CASSLVQGDSEAFF
TRBJ2-2 | TRBV2 | . | . | TGTGCCAGCAGAAAGACACATACCAACACCGGGGAGCTGTTTTTT | CASRKTHTNTGELFF
TRBJ1-1 | TRBV4-3 | . | few | TGCGCCAGCAGCCAAGAGGATGTATCGAACACTGAAGCTTTCTTT | CASSQEDVSNTEAFF
TRBJ2-7 | TRBV25-1 | TRBD2 | . | TGTGCCAGCAAAGGAGCGGGGGCTCAGAGCTCCTACGAGCAGTACTTC | CASKGAGAQSSYEQYF
TRBJ1-1 | TRBV6-1 | . | . | TGTGCCAGCAGTGAAACAGGACAGCATGAAGCTTTCTTT | CASSETGQHEAFF
TRBJ2-5 | TRBV7-2 | TRBD1 | . | TGTGCCAGCAGCCCCCAAGGACAGGTCCAAGAGACCCAGTACTTC | CASSPQGQVQETQYF
TRBJ1-2 | TRBV5-1 | . | . | TGCGCCAGCAGCCAAGAGAACAGAGAGGGCTACACCTTC | CASSQENREGYTF
TRBJ2-3 | TRBV30 | . | . | TGTGCCTGGAGGAGGGAACATAGCGCAGATACGCAGTATTTT | CAWRREHSADTQYF
TRBJ2-7 | TRBV14 | . | . | TGTGCCAGCAGCCGACTTGCGACAGGAAACTACGAGCAGTACTTC | CASSRLATGNYEQYF
TRBJ2-4 | TRBV5-1 | . | few | TGCGCCAGCAGCTTTACAGGAGCCAAAAACATTCAGTACTTC | CASSFTGAKNIQYF
TRBJ2-1 | TRBV6-1 | TRBD2 | . | TGTGCCAGCAGTGCCACTAGCGGGGGGGCCTACAATGAGCAGTTCTTC | CASSATSGGAYNEQFF